Listed below are T cell receptor beta chains from one sample, sequenced in a study of T cells after yellow fever vaccination. TCRdb re-analysed the 5' RACE reads in MiXCR, keeping a single row per CDR3 protein. In the table there are 250,000 to 300,000 distinct CDR3 sequences, roughly 13% of which are singletons. The source was CD4+ T cells sorted from PBMCs, collected 45 days after the yellow fever booster vaccination. The source is a man between 25 and 39 years old who received the YFV17D yellow fever vaccine. Both conserved end residues are part of each CDR3. The order of the fields is V gene, J gene, D gene, clone size, CDR3 DNA, CDR3 protein. The D gene is left open where the match is weak. Some rows have no size entry. The others give once, few or many, or a class for an expanded clone.

V: TRBV7-9; J: TRBJ2-5; D: TRBD1; size: few; DNA: TGTGCCAGCAGCCCAGAGGGGGACAGGGGCCAAGAGACCCAGTACTTC; CDR3: CASSPEGDRGQETQYF
V: TRBV15; J: TRBJ2-1; D: -; size: -; DNA: TGTGCCACCAGCAATGGCGGGGCCACCTACAATGAGCAGTTCTTC; CDR3: CATSNGGATYNEQFF
V: TRBV28; J: TRBJ2-1; D: TRBD1; size: few; DNA: TGTGCCAGCAGTTTCGGTAGTAGTACGGGACAGGGGGGGAATGAGCAGTTCTTC; CDR3: CASSFGSSTGQGGNEQFF
V: TRBV20-1; J: TRBJ2-3; D: -; size: -; DNA: TGCAGTGCCGATATAACAGATACGCAGTATTTT; CDR3: CSADITDTQYF
V: TRBV20-1; J: TRBJ2-7; D: TRBD2; size: many; DNA: TGCAGTGCCCTTTCGGCTAGCGGGCCTTCCTACGAGCAGTACTTC; CDR3: CSALSASGPSYEQYF
V: TRBV5-1; J: TRBJ1-1; D: TRBD1; size: -; DNA: TGCGCCAGCAGTCCCCGGACAGGGAGTCCCACTGAAGCTTTCTTT; CDR3: CASSPRTGSPTEAFF
V: TRBV5-1; J: TRBJ2-3; D: -; size: few; DNA: TGCGCCAGCAGCAGCAATAGGCTAGGCACAGATACGCAGTATTTT; CDR3: CASSSNRLGTDTQYF
V: TRBV7-7; J: TRBJ1-1; D: -; size: few; DNA: TGTGCTAGCAGCCCCCCGGGCCACCCAACCCCGGCTAGGAACACTGAAGCTTTCTTT; CDR3: CASSPPGHPTPARNTEAFF
V: TRBV7-3; J: TRBJ2-1; D: -; size: -; DNA: TGTGCCAGCAGCCTCGGGGCCTACGATGAGCAGTTCTTC; CDR3: CASSLGAYDEQFF
V: TRBV7-8; J: TRBJ2-7; D: TRBD1; size: few; DNA: TGTGCCAGCAGCTCACGGGACAGGAGCTCCTACGAGCAGTACTTC; CDR3: CASSSRDRSSYEQYF
V: TRBV5-4; J: TRBJ1-4; D: -; size: -; DNA: TGTGCCAGCAGCTCTGTGGGGGATGAAAAACTGTTTTTT; CDR3: CASSSVGDEKLFF
V: TRBV7-2; J: TRBJ1-3; D: -; size: few; DNA: TGTGCCAGCAGCCGGACAGATCTCTCTGGAAACACCATATATTTT; CDR3: CASSRTDLSGNTIYF
V: TRBV5-6; J: TRBJ2-7; D: TRBD1; size: -; DNA: TGTGCCAGCAGCTTCCGGGACAGGGACTACGAGCAGTACTTC; CDR3: CASSFRDRDYEQYF
V: TRBV10-3; J: TRBJ1-6; D: TRBD1; size: -; DNA: TGTGCCATCAGCTCCGGGACAGATAATTCACCCCTCCACTTT; CDR3: CAISSGTDNSPLHF
V: TRBV11-2; J: TRBJ1-5; D: -; size: -; DNA: TGTGCCAGCAGCGAGAGGGCTAAAGTGGACAATCAGCCCCAGCATTTT; CDR3: CASSERAKVDNQPQHF
V: TRBV10-3; J: TRBJ2-1; D: -; size: few; DNA: TGTGCCATCAGTCTCGCAGCTGAGCAGTTCTTC; CDR3: CAISLAAEQFF
V: TRBV4-2; J: TRBJ2-1; D: -; size: many; DNA: TGTGCCAGCAGCCGCCCACTAGGCTTCGAGCAGTTCTTC; CDR3: CASSRPLGFEQFF
V: TRBV7-3; J: TRBJ2-1; D: -; size: -; DNA: TGTGCCAGCAGCTCCGGGACGGACAATGAGCAGTTCTTC; CDR3: CASSSGTDNEQFF
V: TRBV7-2; J: TRBJ2-7; D: -; size: -; DNA: TGTGCCAGGAGCCACGGGAGTCTGGGAGAGCAGTACTTC; CDR3: CARSHGSLGEQYF
V: TRBV7-2; J: TRBJ2-3; D: -; size: -; DNA: TGTGCCAGCAGCTTATTTTGGGGGGCCGGGACAGATACGCAGTATTTT; CDR3: CASSLFWGAGTDTQYF
V: TRBV18; J: TRBJ2-7; D: TRBD1; size: few; DNA: TGTGCCAGCTCACCAAGGACAGGGTACGAGCAGTACTTC; CDR3: CASSPRTGYEQYF
V: TRBV7-6; J: TRBJ2-2; D: -; size: few; DNA: TGTGCCAGCAGCTCCGGGGGTATCGAGACACGGTCTTTTGGCGGGGAGCTGTTTTTT; CDR3: CASSSGGIETRSFGGELFF
V: TRBV7-9; J: TRBJ2-3; D: TRBD2; size: few; DNA: TGTGCCAGCAGTCGTCATAGCGGGAACACAGATACGCAGTATTTT; CDR3: CASSRHSGNTDTQYF
V: TRBV7-2; J: TRBJ2-2; D: TRBD1; size: few; DNA: TGTGCCAGCAGCCCATTCACAGGGGCGGGCGGGGAGCTGTTTTTT; CDR3: CASSPFTGAGGELFF
V: TRBV12-3/TRBV12-4; J: TRBJ2-1; D: TRBD2; size: many; DNA: TGTGCCAGCAGCCCGGGACTAGCGAACAATGAGCAGTTCTTC; CDR3: CASSPGLANNEQFF
V: TRBV7-2; J: TRBJ2-4; D: -; size: many; DNA: TGTGCCAGCAGCAAGTACAGGGCGCGCTCCGATTTC; CDR3: CASSKYRARSDF
V: TRBV29-1; J: TRBJ2-5; D: -; size: -; DNA: TGCAGCGTACCAAGACAGGTCCAAGAGACCCAGTACTTC; CDR3: CSVPRQVQETQYF
V: TRBV7-2; J: TRBJ2-1; D: TRBD2; size: few; DNA: TGTGCCAGCAGCTGGGTTCTAGCGGGAGGGCCGGAGTTCTTC; CDR3: CASSWVLAGGPEFF
V: TRBV29-1; J: TRBJ1-1; D: -; size: few; DNA: TGCAGCGTGTCCGGGACCCAGAACACTGAAGCTTTCTTT; CDR3: CSVSGTQNTEAFF
V: TRBV7-2; J: TRBJ1-1; D: -; size: few; DNA: TGTGCCAGCAGCTTTGGGCGAGGGGGGACGAGGGCTTTCTTT; CDR3: CASSFGRGGTRAFF
V: TRBV5-6; J: TRBJ2-2; D: TRBD2; size: -; DNA: TGTGCCAGCAGCTTGGTGCTAGCGGCGAACACCGGGGAGCTGTTTTTT; CDR3: CASSLVLAANTGELFF
V: TRBV6-5; J: TRBJ2-1; D: TRBD2; size: -; DNA: TGTGCCAGCAGTTACGCTAGGGTATCGCGGGAGGAGCAGTTCTTC; CDR3: CASSYARVSREEQFF
V: TRBV25-1; J: TRBJ1-5; D: -; size: few; DNA: TGTGCCAGCAGTGTCGCGGACACTCAGCCCCAGCATTTT; CDR3: CASSVADTQPQHF
V: TRBV29-1; J: TRBJ2-5; D: TRBD2; size: -; DNA: TGCAGCGTTGAAGGGCTAGCGGGAGAGACCCAGTACTTC; CDR3: CSVEGLAGETQYF
V: TRBV5-6; J: TRBJ2-1; D: -; size: few; DNA: TGTGCCAGCAGCTGGGTACAGGTTAGCTCCTACAATGAGCAGTTCTTC; CDR3: CASSWVQVSSYNEQFF
V: TRBV11-3; J: TRBJ2-7; D: -; size: many; DNA: TGTGCCAGCACCTTAGAGCTTCTCCCCTACGAGCAGTACTTC; CDR3: CASTLELLPYEQYF
V: TRBV6-2/TRBV6-3; J: TRBJ2-2; D: TRBD1; size: -; DNA: TGTGCCAGCAGAGTATTAAGTGCAGGGACAGGGCTCACCGGGGAGCTGTTTTTT; CDR3: CASRVLSAGTGLTGELFF
V: TRBV20-1; J: TRBJ2-3; D: -; size: few; DNA: TGCAGTGCTGCGGACGGGGCGGGTACGCAGTATTTT; CDR3: CSAADGAGTQYF
V: TRBV6-4; J: TRBJ2-3; D: TRBD2; size: -; DNA: TGTGCCAGCAGTGCTGGAGCGGGAGGGTCCACAGATACGCAGTATTTT; CDR3: CASSAGAGGSTDTQYF
V: TRBV12-3/TRBV12-4; J: TRBJ2-7; D: -; size: few; DNA: TGTGCCAGCAGCCCCCCGGTGGGAGGGGGGGGGCTCTACGAGCAGTACTTC; CDR3: CASSPPVGGGGLYEQYF
V: TRBV20-1; J: TRBJ1-6; D: TRBD1; size: few; DNA: TGCAGTCCTTACGACAGGGATTTCTCACCCCTCCACTTT; CDR3: CSPYDRDFSPLHF
V: TRBV20-1; J: TRBJ1-5; D: -; size: many; DNA: TGCAGTGCTAGAGATGGGAGCAATCAGCCCCAGCATTTT; CDR3: CSARDGSNQPQHF
V: TRBV7-9; J: TRBJ2-5; D: -; size: few; DNA: TGTGCCAGCAGTAAACAAGAGGGACACCACCAAGAGACCCAGTACTTC; CDR3: CASSKQEGHHQETQYF
V: TRBV20-1; J: TRBJ2-1; D: -; size: -; DNA: TGCAGTGCTAGAGAATGGCCGAACAATGAGCAGTTCTTC; CDR3: CSAREWPNNEQFF
V: TRBV5-1; J: TRBJ2-3; D: -; size: few; DNA: TGCGCCAGCAGCTTTGGGACGGGCCCCACAGATACGCAGTATTTT; CDR3: CASSFGTGPTDTQYF
V: TRBV20-1; J: TRBJ1-5; D: -; size: -; DNA: TGCAGTGCTAGAGAGGGCTATCTCAATCAGCCCCAGCATTTT; CDR3: CSAREGYLNQPQHF
V: TRBV7-8; J: TRBJ2-3; D: TRBD2; size: -; DNA: TGTGCCAGCAGCTTCCTCCTGACTAGCGGGAGTGGAGATACGCAGTATTTT; CDR3: CASSFLLTSGSGDTQYF
V: TRBV11-2; J: TRBJ2-6; D: -; size: few; DNA: TGTGCCAGCAGCTTTCAAGGCCAGTCATTCTCTGGGGCCAACGTCCTGACTTTC; CDR3: CASSFQGQSFSGANVLTF
V: TRBV20-1; J: TRBJ1-4; D: -; size: many; DNA: TGCAGTGCGCAGGGGAGCGGTAATGAAAAACTGTTTTTT; CDR3: CSAQGSGNEKLFF
V: TRBV7-8; J: TRBJ1-4; D: -; size: -; DNA: TGTGCCAGCAAACCGGGACACGGCGCAACTAATGAAAAACTGTTTTTT; CDR3: CASKPGHGATNEKLFF
V: TRBV9; J: TRBJ2-7; D: -; size: -; DNA: TGTGCCAGCAGCGTAGCGGGACCGAGCTCCTACGAGCAGTACTTC; CDR3: CASSVAGPSSYEQYF
V: TRBV10-2; J: TRBJ2-2; D: -; size: -; DNA: TGCGCCAGCAGTGAGTCGAGGGCCCCGTCGAACACCGGGGAGCTGTTTTTT; CDR3: CASSESRAPSNTGELFF
V: TRBV7-3; J: TRBJ2-1; D: TRBD2; size: -; DNA: TGTGCCAGCAGCTTAATGGGGGAGGGCTCGTATTCCAATGAGCAGTTCTTC; CDR3: CASSLMGEGSYSNEQFF
V: TRBV5-1; J: TRBJ2-6; D: -; size: few; DNA: TGCGCCAGCAGCTTGACAGCAGCTGGGGCCAACGTCCTGACTTTC; CDR3: CASSLTAAGANVLTF